A selection of T cell receptor beta chains follows, all from one sample in a study of shared clonotypes between healthy human individuals. The assay was immunoSEQ multiplex PCR, and TCRdb's table has in-frame clones only and misses some. The top ten hold roughly 0.13% of the sample, which has some 2,100,000 clones, under 97% seen once. Sequencing was done on a sample of naive CD4+ T cells sorted from blood. The receptors derive from a man younger than 35 in good health. CDR3s include the opening cysteine and the closing phenylalanine or tryptophan. Each record gives: D gene, J gene, clone size, V gene, CDR3 protein, CDR3 DNA. A D gene is named only where the DNA matches it firmly. Expanded clones are given a class, and other clones once, few, many or no size at all.

>NA|TRBJ2-5|NA|TRBV4-1
CASSLEGSGAYQETQYF
TGCGCCAGCAGCCTAGAAGGGTCGGGGGCTTACCAAGAGACCCAGTACTTC
>NA|TRBJ1-5|NA|TRBV2
CASSRGQYNQPQHF
TGTGCCAGCAGCCGCGGGCAGTACAATCAGCCCCAGCATTTT
>NA|TRBJ1-1|NA|TRBV6-6
CATSQDKRGTEAFF
TGTGCCACCTCACAGGACAAAAGGGGCACTGAAGCTTTCTTT
>NA|TRBJ2-7|NA|TRBV5-4
CASSIQGPYEQYF
TGTGCCAGCAGTATCCAAGGGCCCTACGAGCAGTACTTC
>NA|TRBJ2-4|NA|TRBV30
CAWSVQGGGINIQYF
TGTGCCTGGAGTGTACAGGGAGGGGGCATAAACATTCAGTACTTC
>NA|TRBJ2-1|NA|TRBV9
CASSVTGTPYNEQFF
TGTGCCAGCAGCGTGACCGGGACACCCTACAATGAGCAGTTCTTC
>NA|TRBJ1-2|NA|TRBV4-1
CASSHRFRSGIGLANYGYTF
TGCGCCAGCAGCCATAGATTCAGGAGCGGAATAGGATTAGCTAACTATGGCTACACCTTC
>NA|TRBJ1-2|NA|TRBV27
CASSFRGMRGYTF
TGTGCCAGCAGTTTCCGGGGGATGCGCGGCTACACCTTC
>TRBD2|TRBJ2-5|NA|TRBV9
CASSGNSGGETQYF
TGTGCCAGCAGTGGAAACTCGGGAGGAGAGACCCAGTACTTC
>TRBD2|TRBJ2-6|NA|TRBV9
CASSGLAPGANVLTF
TGTGCCAGCAGCGGACTAGCTCCTGGGGCCAACGTCCTGACTTTC
>NA|TRBJ2-7|NA|TRBV5-1
CASSLAVGDYEQYF
TGCGCCAGCAGCTTGGCCGTAGGGGACTACGAGCAGTACTTC
>NA|TRBJ1-1|NA|TRBV6-5
CASTRKRANTEAFF
TGTGCCAGCACCAGAAAGCGCGCGAACACTGAAGCTTTCTTT
>TRBD1|TRBJ2-2|once|TRBV7-9
CASSLGQGSAGELFF
TGTGCCAGCAGCCTAGGACAGGGGTCGGCCGGGGAGCTGTTTTTT
>NA|TRBJ2-2|NA|TRBV5-5
CASSLVPQNTGELFF
TGTGCCAGCAGCTTGGTCCCGCAGAACACCGGGGAGCTGTTTTTT
>NA|TRBJ2-7|NA|TRBV11-2
CASSLDTDYEQYF
TGTGCCAGCAGCTTAGATACAGACTACGAGCAGTACTTC
>TRBD1|TRBJ1-2|NA|TRBV5-6
CASSLAGQANYGYTF
TGTGCCAGCAGCTTAGCCGGACAGGCTAACTATGGCTACACCTTC
>TRBD1|TRBJ2-2|NA|TRBV5-6
CASSDAVTGAIWELFF
TGTGCCAGCAGTGATGCTGTGACAGGGGCTATCTGGGAGCTGTTTTTT
>TRBD1|TRBJ2-2|NA|TRBV7-3
CASSSRGTGELFF
TGTGCCAGCAGCAGCAGGGGGACCGGGGAGCTGTTTTTT
>NA|TRBJ1-4|NA|TRBV5-4
CASSLGGTATNEKLFF
TGTGCCAGCAGCTTAGGGGGGACTGCAACTAATGAAAAACTGTTTTTT
>NA|TRBJ2-2|NA|TRBV7-2
CASSLLRGSGELFF
TGTGCCAGCAGCTTACTCAGGGGTTCTGGGGAGCTGTTTTTT
>TRBD1|TRBJ1-1|NA|TRBV27
CASRGGTVMNTEAFF
TGTGCCAGCAGGGGTGGGACAGTCATGAACACTGAAGCTTTCTTT
>TRBD2|TRBJ2-2|NA|TRBV6-1
CASRVGLAGTGELFF
TGTGCCAGCAGGGTGGGACTAGCGGGCACCGGGGAGCTGTTTTTT
>NA|TRBJ2-3|NA|TRBV6-5
CASSRGRGVTDTQYF
TGTGCCAGCAGTCGCGGGCGCGGGGTCACAGATACGCAGTATTTT
>TRBD1|TRBJ2-7|NA|TRBV7-6
CASSPGSGTVPSEQYF
TGTGCCAGCAGCCCCGGATCCGGGACAGTACCTTCCGAGCAGTACTTC
>NA|TRBJ1-1|NA|TRBV6-1
CASSEVGVVNTEAFF
TGTGCCAGCAGTGAAGTTGGGGTCGTGAACACTGAAGCTTTCTTT
>NA|TRBJ1-2|NA|TRBV7-6
CASSLARGPKYGYTF
TGTGCCAGCAGCTTAGCCCGGGGCCCCAAGTATGGCTACACCTTC
>TRBD2|TRBJ2-7|once|TRBV6-6
CASSLAGGNYEQYF
TGTGCCAGCAGCCTAGCGGGGGGTAACTACGAGCAGTACTTC
>NA|TRBJ1-3|once|TRBV6-5
CASRRKAGNTIYF
TGTGCCAGCAGGAGGAAGGCTGGAAACACCATATATTTT
>NA|TRBJ1-1|NA|TRBV7-9
CASSFKTVNTEAFF
TGTGCCAGCAGCTTTAAAACAGTGAACACTGAAGCTTTCTTT
>NA|TRBJ2-2|NA|TRBV18
CASSVQGGGTGELFF
TGTGCCAGCTCAGTCCAGGGAGGCGGCACCGGGGAGCTGTTTTTT
>TRBD2|TRBJ2-2|once|TRBV5-1
CASSLVGLAKTGELFF
TGCGCCAGCAGCTTGGTGGGACTAGCGAAAACCGGGGAGCTGTTTTTT
>TRBD2|TRBJ2-1|NA|TRBV18
CASSPGLAGAAYNEQFF
TGTGCCAGCTCACCCGGACTAGCGGGAGCGGCCTACAATGAGCAGTTCTTC
>NA|TRBJ2-7|few|TRBV5-1
CASSLDRASYEQYF
TGCGCCAGCAGCTTGGACAGGGCCTCCTACGAGCAGTACTTC
>NA|TRBJ1-4|NA|TRBV6-1
CASRATTNEKLFF
TGTGCCAGTAGGGCCACAACTAATGAAAAACTGTTTTTT
>NA|TRBJ2-1|NA|TRBV28
CASSSQGSSYNEQFF
TGTGCCAGCAGTTCTCAGGGAAGCTCCTACAATGAGCAGTTCTTC
>NA|TRBJ1-2|NA|TRBV4-1
CASSHPGGNYGYTF
TGCGCCAGCAGCCACCCCGGGGGCAACTATGGCTACACCTTC
>TRBD1|TRBJ2-7|NA|TRBV7-9
CASSFLTGTGAYEQYF
TGTGCCAGCAGCTTCCTGACCGGGACAGGAGCCTACGAGCAGTACTTC
>TRBD1|TRBJ2-7|once|TRBV5-3
CARRVPGTVPYEQYF
TGTGCCAGAAGGGTCCCCGGGACAGTACCCTACGAGCAGTACTTC
>TRBD2|TRBJ2-7|NA|TRBV9
CASSPFLAGENSEQYF
TGTGCCAGCAGCCCCTTCCTAGCGGGAGAAAATAGCGAGCAGTACTTC
>NA|TRBJ1-5|NA|TRBV6-1
CASKAVENQPQHF
TGTGCCAGCAAAGCCGTGGAAAATCAGCCCCAGCATTTT